The T cell receptor (beta chain) under discussion was sequenced for a study of T cell responses to AZD1222 COVID-19 vaccine. Study results and limitations: Clonal diversity was possibly underestimated; the donors were predominantly white British and more often female. Repertoire sampling occurred only after the peak T cell response. The breadth and depth of Spike-specific TCRs increased once two AZD1222 doses had been given.

To note about this clone: What it binds is unknown.

There are 19 residues in the CDR3. The trim removed 3 bases at V and 8 bases at J, leaving 21 bases unmatched. CDR1 is MGHRA and CDR2 is YSYEKL in the germline V gene. Using immunoSEQ multiplex PCR, the repertoire was profiled, and TCRdb retains in-frame clones only, with some absent. In the table there are 200,000 or so clones, approximately 93% of which are singletons. Material: peripheral blood, obtained 28 days after the second AZD1222 dose. This receptor was taken from an adult who received the AZD1222 COVID-19 vaccine. The chain links TRBV4-1 to TRBJ1-4, with 7 bases lining up with TRBD1. In DNA form, the CDR3 reads TGCGCCAGCAGCCAGCAGGAGACAGGGTACGTGGGCAACAAGGAAAAACTGTTTTTT. Encoded protein: CASSQQETGYVGNKEKLFF.